This is a list of T cell receptor beta chains from one sample in a study of shared clonotypes between healthy human individuals. This table comes from immunoSEQ multiplex PCR, and its TCRdb copy is limited to in-frame clones, with some not included. In the table there are around 2,000,000 clones, roughly 94% of which are singletons. Sequenced: naive CD8+ T cells sorted from blood. The receptors here all came from a man younger than 35 in good health. The CDR3 runs from the conserved cysteine through the conserved F or W. The order of the fields is J gene, clone size, V gene, D gene, CDR3 DNA, CDR3 protein. The D gene is left open where the match is weak. Clone size is given for some rows only: seen once, a few or many times, or a class if the clone is expanded.

TRBJ2-7 . TRBV28 . TGTGCCAGCAGCGATGGGGAGAATTACTTGGGAGAGCAGTACTTC CASSDGENYLGEQYF
TRBJ2-1 . TRBV9 TRBD2 TGTGCCAGCAGCGGAGGCCAAGACGGATGGTCAACGGTGGCTAGCGGGGTACACAATGAGCAGTTCTTC CASSGGQDGWSTVASGVHNEQFF
TRBJ2-7 few TRBV21-1 . TGTGCCAGCAGCAGGCCTGGGACAGGGAAGTACTCCTACGAGCAGTACTTC CASSRPGTGKYSYEQYF
TRBJ2-2 . TRBV9 TRBD1 TGTGCCAGCAGCGTCGGACAGGGTTTGGCCGGGGAGCTGTTTTTT CASSVGQGLAGELFF
TRBJ2-2 . TRBV13 . TGTGCCAGCAGCTTAGTGTCCGGGGAGCTGTTTTTT CASSLVSGELFF
TRBJ2-7 . TRBV28 . TGTGCCAGCAGTTTCACCCATACCTACGAGCAGTACTTC CASSFTHTYEQYF
TRBJ2-2 . TRBV4-1 . TGCGCCAGCAGCCAAGTTGGGAGCACCGGGGAGCTGTTTTTT CASSQVGSTGELFF
TRBJ2-3 . TRBV27 TRBD2 TGTGCCAGCAGTTTTCTATTGACTAGCGGGAGCACAGATACGCAGTATTTT CASSFLLTSGSTDTQYF
TRBJ1-2 . TRBV6-1 . TGTGCCAGCAGTTTAAGTCCGGGAGGGATCTATGGCTACACCTTC CASSLSPGGIYGYTF
TRBJ1-5 . TRBV18 . TGTGCCAGCTCATCTTCCCCTGGGACTTCCCCCGGTCAGCCCCAGCATTTT CASSSSPGTSPGQPQHF
TRBJ2-7 . TRBV4-1 TRBD1 TGCGCCAGCAGCCAAAAATTTACAGGGGGCTACGAGCAGTACTTC CASSQKFTGGYEQYF
TRBJ2-7 . TRBV6-5 . TGTGCCAGCAGTTTGTGGGCCTCCTACGAGCAGTACTTC CASSLWASYEQYF
TRBJ2-2 . TRBV19 TRBD2 TGTGCCAGTAGTATACGGTTCGGGTTGGCTAGCGGGGGCACCGGGGAGCTGTTTTTT CASSIRFGLASGGTGELFF
TRBJ2-5 . TRBV9 TRBD2 TGTGCCAGCAGCGTAGAGGACCTAGCGGGAGCACCCGACCAAGAGACCCAGTACTTC CASSVEDLAGAPDQETQYF
TRBJ2-7 . TRBV27 . TGTGCCAGCAGCTTAACAGGGTCCTCCTACGAGCAGTACTTC CASSLTGSSYEQYF
TRBJ2-7 . TRBV13 TRBD1 TGTGCCAGCAGCTTAGGACAGGGGATAGACGAGCAGTACTTC CASSLGQGIDEQYF
TRBJ1-1 . TRBV9 TRBD1 TGTGCCAGCAGCATGGACAGGGGAGGTCCTGAAGCTTTCTTT CASSMDRGGPEAFF
TRBJ2-3 . TRBV9 . TGTGCCAGCAGCTCCCAAGAGGCGGGGGCGGCAGATACGCAGTATTTT CASSSQEAGAADTQYF
TRBJ2-7 once TRBV5-1 TRBD1 TGCGCCAGCGGAAAGACAGGGCCCTACGAGCAGTACTTC CASGKTGPYEQYF
TRBJ1-2 . TRBV7-2 TRBD1 TGTGCCAGCAGGCTTACGGGACAGGACCCTAACTATGGCTACACCTTC CASRLTGQDPNYGYTF
TRBJ2-7 . TRBV28 . TGTGCCAGCAGTTTCTGGGACCGAACGAACGGGAACGAGCAGTACTTC CASSFWDRTNGNEQYF
TRBJ1-1 . TRBV5-6 . TGTGCCAGCAGCTTCGAGGGTAGGGAAGGGATTGTGAACACTGAAGCTTTCTTT CASSFEGREGIVNTEAFF
TRBJ2-5 once TRBV5-1 TRBD1 TGCGCCAGCAGCCCCGGACAGGGAAGAGAGACCCAGTACTTC CASSPGQGRETQYF
TRBJ2-7 . TRBV10-2 TRBD2 TGCGCCAGCAGTGACCCCGGGACTACCGAGCAGTACTTC CASSDPGTTEQYF